This passage covers 19 T cell receptor beta chains from one sample sequenced in a study of cytomegalovirus exposure and HLA in healthy donors. The PCR employed 60 Vbeta primers together with 13 Jbeta primers. Clones were sequenced by immunoSEQ multiplex PCR, and TCRdb holds only the in-frame ones, with some missing. The repertoire holds approximately 80,000 clones, with around 80% as singletons. Source material: PBMCs. The receptors shown here come from a male donor in good health and CMV-seropositive.

The chain couples TRBV19 to TRBJ2-2; D remains unclear. This CDR3 is 16 amino acids long. Trimming shortened V by 4 bases and J by 0 bases, and 12 bases separated the two germline ends. CDR1 and CDR2 from the germline V gene are LNHDA and SQIVND (reference sequence). For the CDR3, the DNA is TGTGCCAGTAGTAACCCAGGAAGAACGAACACCGGGGAGCTGTTTTTT. Translated: CASSNPGRTNTGELFF.

The gene calls are TRBV7-3 and TRBJ2-2; 11 bases line up with TRBD2. The CDR3 runs 18 residues. J was trimmed by 3 bases and V by 1 base; bases with no gene match: 7. Germline V gene data show CDR1 as SGHTA and CDR2 as FQGTGA. CDR3 protein: CASSLSIAGGKHTGELFF. CDR3 DNA sequence: TGTGCCAGCAGCTTAAGTATAGCGGGAGGGAAACACACCGGGGAGCTGTTTTTT.

This chain joins TRBV6-1 and TRBJ2-1; D perhaps matches TRBD2 (5 bases). Between the trimmed V and J ends, which lost 0 bases and 6 bases, there was a span of 9 bases. The CDR3 consists of 14 residues. The germline CDR1 and CDR2 sequences are MNHNS and SASEGT. The CDR3: CASSEASGVNEQFF. DNA of the CDR3: TGTGCCAGCAGTGAAGCGTCCGGGGTCAATGAGCAGTTCTTC.

The chain uses TRBV5-1 and TRBJ2-3; 8 bases fit TRBD2. J was trimmed by 0 bases and V by 5 bases; bases with no gene match: 11. CDR1 is SGHRS, CDR2 YFSETQ, per germline. The CDR3 covers 17 residues. Here the CDR3 reads CASRGTTSGPSTDTQYF. The CDR3 nucleotides read TGCGCCAGCAGGGGGACAACTAGCGGACCTAGCACAGATACGCAGTATTTT.

This clone appeared a single time. The chain combines TRBV7-6 with TRBJ2-3; possibly TRBD1 for D (6 bases). The CDR3 extends over 16 amino acids. Deletions cut 4 bases from V and 1 base from J, with 15 bases between. Per germline, CDR1 SGHVS and CDR2 FNYEAQ. CDR3 DNA: TGTGCCAGCAGCTCGTTGGGAGCAGGGGGCACAGATACGCAGTATTTT. Protein sequence: CASSSLGAGGTDTQYF.

The chain recombines TRBV7-2 with TRBJ2-2; maybe TRBD2 (5 bases). The CDR3 length is 14 residues. The germline gives CDR1 SGHTA, CDR2 FQGNSA. Trimming took 6 bases from V and 3 from J, leaving 11 bases between them. The CDR3 DNA is TGTGCCAGCAGAACTAGAGGAGACACCGGGGAGCTGTTTTTT. Residues: CASRTRGDTGELFF.

The genes are TRBV7-3 and TRBJ2-3; D ambiguous. CDR1 is SGHTA, CDR2 FQGTGA, per germline. V was pared by 5 bases and J by 4 bases, with 16 bases between. The CDR3 runs to 15 residues. The CDR3 here is CASSPSPNRADTQYF. The CDR3 nucleotides read TGTGCCAGCAGCCCCTCCCCTAATCGAGCAGATACGCAGTATTTT. Supplemented by reference TRBV7-3 and TRBJ2-3, the full variable domain reads GAGVSQTPSNKVTEKGKYVELRCDPISGHTALYWYRQSLGQGPEFLIYFQGTGAADDSGLPNDRFFAVRPEGSVSTLKIQRTERGDSAVYLCASSPSPNRADTQYFGPGTRLTVL.

This rearrangement joins TRBV19 to TRBJ1-2, with 8 bases fitting TRBD1. The CDR3 contains 13 residues. Trimming at V came to 4 bases and at J to 10 bases, leaving 8 bases not matched to a gene. Per the germline V gene, CDR1 is LNHDA and CDR2 is SQIVND (reference sequence). The CDR3 coding sequence is TGTGCCAGTAGTACGGACAGGGTTTCAGACTACACCTTC. Its protein product is CASSTDRVSDYTF.

This chain uses TRBV7-2 with TRBJ1-6, with 9 bases aligning to TRBD1. Germline V lookup: CDR1 SGHTA, CDR2 FQGNSA. V shed 5 bases and J 7 bases; nucleotides not matched to a gene: 6. This CDR3 is 15 amino acids long. In nucleotides, the CDR3 is TGTGCCAGCAGCCTTAGAGGACAGGGGAATTCACCCCTCCACTTT. This gives the protein CASSLRGQGNSPLHF.

The rearrangement uses TRBV6-1 and TRBJ1-5; maybe TRBD1 (5 bases). Germline CDR1 is MNHNS and CDR2 is SASEGT. V lost 7 bases and J lost 4, with 17 bases in between. The CDR3 runs to 15 residues. CDR3 protein: CASNPGDHGNQPQHF. CDR3 in DNA: TGTGCCAGCAATCCGGGGGACCACGGTAATCAGCCCCAGCATTTT.

V gene TRBV19 combines with J gene TRBJ2-5, with D perhaps matching TRBD2 (6 bases). The CDR3 consists of 15 residues. The ends were cut back, 10 bases at V and 2 bases at J, with 20 bases in the middle. Germline CDR1 and CDR2: LNHDA and SQIVND (reference sequence). The CDR3 sequence is CATRDGSGPQETQYF. DNA for the CDR3: TGTGCCACCAGGGACGGGAGCGGGCCTCAAGAGACCCAGTACTTC.

The chain carries TRBV19 and TRBJ1-1; tentatively, D is TRBD1 (6 bases). The germline V gene encodes CDR1 LNHDA and CDR2 SQIVND (reference sequence). The V end lost 2 bases, the J end lost 0 bases, and 10 bases lay between the germline ends. CDR3 length equals 15 residues. CDR3: CASSIRGQMNTEAFF. Written as DNA, the CDR3 is TGTGCCAGTAGTATACGTGGACAGATGAACACTGAAGCTTTCTTT.

The rearrangement links TRBV7-8 to TRBJ2-4, with D maybe TRBD1 (5 bases). The CDR3 consists of 15 residues. V lost 1 base and J lost 9, with 16 bases in between. The germline gives CDR1 SGHVS, CDR2 FQNEAQ. This CDR3 reads CASSLVLGESSIQYF. In nucleotides, the CDR3 is TGTGCCAGCAGCTTAGTGTTAGGGGAAAGCTCCATTCAGTACTTC.

The rearrangement links TRBV10-2 to TRBJ2-7, with TRBD2 matching over 10 bases. The CDR3 runs to 14 residues. The trim removed 5 bases at V and 3 bases at J, leaving 4 bases unmatched. Germline V gene sequence: CDR1 WSHSY, CDR2 SAAADI. The CDR3 DNA follows: TGCGCCAGCAGTACGACTAGCGGGCTCTACGAGCAGTACTTC. It yields the protein CASSTTSGLYEQYF.

The chain combines TRBV2 with TRBJ1-1; possibly TRBD1 for D (6 bases). Germline CDR1 SNHLY, CDR2 FYNNEI. The length of the CDR3 is 14 residues. The germline V and J ends were trimmed by 1 base and 7 bases, with 13 bases remaining between them. The CDR3: CASSEEAGVFEAFF. Here the CDR3 DNA reads TGTGCCAGCAGTGAAGAAGCAGGGGTTTTTGAAGCTTTCTTT.

The rearrangement joins TRBV27 to TRBJ2-3; the D is unclear. Germline lookup yields CDR1 MNHEY and CDR2 SMNVEV (reference sequence). V gave up 5 bases and J gave up 6 bases, with 12 bases separating them. The CDR3 length is 13 residues. The CDR3 region has the DNA TGTGCCAGCAGTGCCAACCGTCGGGATACGCAGTATTTT. Protein sequence: CASSANRRDTQYF.

The V gene is TRBV11-2, the J gene TRBJ2-2, with D unresolved. The germline V gene encodes CDR1 SGHAT and CDR2 FQNNGV. The V end lost 0 bases, the J end lost 4 bases, and 6 bases lay between the germline ends. This CDR3 is built from 14 residues. Here the CDR3 DNA reads TGTGCCAGCAGCTTAGAATCTGTCACCGGGGAGCTGTTTTTT. Translating it yields CASSLESVTGELFF.

CDR3 loop: CASGKGQWNTEAFF. DNA of the CDR3: TGTGCCAGTGGGAAGGGACAGTGGAACACTGAAGCTTTCTTT. The J gene is TRBJ1-1, the V gene TRBV19, with TRBD1 identical over 7 bases. Germline CDR1 and CDR2: LNHDA and SQIVND (reference sequence). This CDR3 has 14 amino acids. With V trimmed by 8 bases and J by 1 base, 7 bases remained unmatched.

The rearrangement uses TRBV7-9 and TRBJ1-1; D is perhaps TRBD1 (6 bases). The V and J ends lost 1 base and 10 bases respectively, with 13 bases between them. The CDR3 length is 13 residues. Germline-derived CDR1 and CDR2 are SEHNR and FQNEAQ (reference sequence). The CDR3 loop is CASSLDTGRAAFF. CDR3 nucleotide sequence: TGTGCCAGCAGCTTAGACACAGGGAGAGCAGCTTTCTTT.